The 16 T cell receptor beta chains presented below share a single source sample, sequenced in a study of T cell responses to AZD1222 COVID-19 vaccine. Generated by immunoSEQ multiplex PCR, the TCRdb table keeps only in-frame clones and is missing some. The sample includes more than 80,000 clones, 80% to 90% seen only once; the top ten take around 10%. Sequenced material: peripheral blood, taken 28 days after the second AZD1222 dose. The receptors here all came from an adult who received the AZD1222 COVID-19 vaccine.

The chain links TRBV7-8 to TRBJ2-3; 16 bases line up with TRBD2. V gave up 3 bases and J gave up 8 bases; unmatched junction bases: 8. This CDR3 comprises 17 residues. Germline values: CDR1 SGHVS, CDR2 FQNEAQ. The CDR3 DNA sequence: TGTGCCAGCAGCTTCCAACCTGGGACTAGCGGGAGGGGTACGCAGTATTTT. As protein: CASSFQPGTSGRGTQYF.

This rearrangement joins TRBV27 to TRBJ1-5; D gene ambiguous. Trimming shortened V by 7 bases and J by 4 bases, and 11 bases separated the two germline ends. CDR3 length equals 13 residues. Germline V gene sequence: CDR1 MNHEY, CDR2 SMNVEV (reference sequence). CDR3 sequence: CASTPDLNQPQHF. The CDR3 coding sequence is TGTGCCAGCACCCCCGACTTAAATCAGCCCCAGCATTTT.

The V and J genes are TRBV28 and TRBJ2-2; D is unresolved. Trimming removed 6 bases from V and 9 bases from J, with 14 bases in between. Germline V CDR1 and CDR2: MDHEN, SYDVKM. The CDR3 is 13 residues long. CDR3 sequence: CASSRTQNRELFF. The CDR3 DNA is TGTGCCAGCAGCCGGACCCAAAACCGGGAGCTGTTTTTT.

The chain employs TRBV4-1 and TRBJ1-6, with 8 bases fitting TRBD1. The V gene's germline CDR1 is MGHRA and CDR2 YSYEKL. The CDR3 consists of 15 residues. V lost 2 bases to trimming and J lost 10 bases; unmatched junction nucleotides: 7. This chain's CDR3 is CASSQPGQGGSPLHF. CDR3 sequence (DNA): TGCGCCAGCAGCCAACCAGGACAGGGTGGCTCACCCCTCCACTTT.

The V call is TRBV28, the J call TRBJ2-7; 10 bases are shared with TRBD2. V gave up 7 bases and J gave up 2 bases; unmatched junction bases: 8. CDR3 size: 15 residues. Looked up from germline, CDR1 is MDHEN and CDR2 is SYDVKM. CDR3 protein: CASTDWLAGAYEQYF. DNA of the CDR3: TGTGCCAGCACCGACTGGCTAGCGGGAGCCTACGAGCAGTACTTC. The entire variable domain, with the rest obtained from reference TRBV28 and TRBJ2-7, is as follows: DVKVTQSSRYLVKRTGEKVFLECVQDMDHENMFWYRQDPGLGLRLIYFSYDVKMKEKGDIPEGYSVSREKKERFSLILESASTNQTSMYLCASTDWLAGAYEQYFGPGTRLTVT.

This clone was detected once. This sequence joins TRBV5-1 and TRBJ2-2, with D perhaps TRBD1 (6 bases). Trimming stripped 2 bases from V and 4 bases from J, with 15 bases between. CDR1 and CDR2 (germline): SGHRS, YFSETQ. The CDR3 loop spans 16 amino acids. The chain's CDR3 is CASSLPRGLGTGELFF. The CDR3 DNA sequence: TGCGCCAGCAGCTTACCCAGGGGCCTCGGCACCGGGGAGCTGTTTTTT.

This chain uses TRBV19 with TRBJ1-2, with TRBD1 matching 7 bases. Per the germline V gene, CDR1 is LNHDA and CDR2 is SQIVND (reference sequence). With 0 bases clipped from V and 4 bases from J, the junction kept 5 bases outside the gene matches. The CDR3 spans 15 residues. The CDR3 region has the DNA TGTGCCAGTAGTATAGAGGGACAGCGACGCTATGGCTACACCTTC. Translated, it gives CASSIEGQRRYGYTF.

The chain has TRBV28 and TRBJ1-6; TRBD1 is a possible D gene (5 bases). This CDR3 comprises 15 residues. V was shortened by 3 bases and J by 4 bases, with 10 bases between the two germline ends. The germline gives CDR1 MDHEN, CDR2 SYDVKM. The CDR3 bases are TGTGCCAGCAGTTTTCAGGGCCTGTATAATTCACCCCTCCACTTT. It is translated as CASSFQGLYNSPLHF.

This clone occurred a few times. This chain links TRBV6-2 or TRBV6-3 with TRBJ1-2, with TRBD1 identical over 9 bases. With 6 bases clipped from V and 5 bases from J, the junction kept 10 bases outside the gene matches. Germline V gives CDR1 MNHEY, CDR2 SVGEGT. This CDR3 contains 15 residues. The DNA for the CDR3 is TGTGCCAGCAGCCCCTCGGGACAGGGCTGGTATGGCTACACCTTC. This sequence encodes CASSPSGQGWYGYTF.

This clone was recorded once. Here the CDR3 reads CATSRDMVSYGYTF. In DNA, the CDR3 is TGTGCCACCAGCAGAGATATGGTATCCTACGGCTACACCTTC. This sequence joins TRBV15 and TRBJ1-2, with D unclear. CDR3 size: 14 residues. Per the germline V gene, CDR1 is LNHNV and CDR2 is YYDKDF (reference sequence). Trimming took off 0 bases at V and 8 bases at J, with 13 bases between the two ends.

The CDR3 reads CASSKVSGQETQYF. CDR3 sequence (DNA): TGTGCCAGCAGCAAAGTTAGCGGACAAGAGACCCAGTACTTC. The rearrangement links TRBV21-1 to TRBJ2-5; TRBD2 was called by the table and not checked on the DNA. TRBV21-1 counts as a pseudogene. CDR3 length: 14 residues.

This chain connects TRBV12-3 or TRBV12-4 to TRBJ1-1; D gene uncertain. Trimming removed 5 bases from V and 3 bases from J, with 10 bases in between. This CDR3 spans 13 amino acids. The CDR3 sequence: CASSPDGDTEAFF. The CDR3 DNA reads as TGTGCCAGCAGTCCGGACGGGGACACTGAAGCTTTCTTT.

The rearrangement joins TRBV5-6 to TRBJ2-1, with D hard to call. Germline assignment: CDR1 SGHDT and CDR2 YYEEEE. Trimming removed 5 bases at V and 7 bases at J, with 10 bases between. CDR3 size: 12 residues. CDR3 loop: CASSLVENEQFF. Written as DNA, the CDR3 is TGTGCCAGCAGTCTAGTTGAGAATGAGCAGTTCTTC.

This chain joins TRBV14 and TRBJ2-3, with 7 bases lining up with TRBD2. V lost 4 bases to trimming and J lost 0 bases; unmatched junction nucleotides: 7. The CDR3 consists of 16 residues. The germline V gene encodes CDR1 SGHDN and CDR2 FVKESK. CDR3 in DNA: TGTGCCAGCAGCCGATTCGGGGGGACTAGCACAGATACGCAGTATTTT. Translating gives CASSRFGGTSTDTQYF.

The chain combines TRBV7-8 with TRBJ2-3; TRBD2 matches at 8 bases. J lost 13 bases, V lost 3 bases, and 18 bases had no gene match. This CDR3 has 16 residues. Germline CDR1 SGHVS, CDR2 FQNEAQ. The CDR3 loop reads CASSLFYSGGVGTKYF. The DNA of the CDR3 is TGTGCCAGCAGCTTGTTCTACAGCGGGGGCGTCGGGACGAAGTATTTT.

CDR3 in amino acids: CASRGDTYEQYV. The CDR3 nucleotides are TGTGCCAGCAGGGGGGACACCTACGAGCAGTACGTC. This chain links TRBV6-5 with TRBJ2-7, with a tentative D call TRBD1 (6 bases). The CDR3 is 12 residues long. Deletions cut 6 bases from V and 2 bases from J, with 8 bases between. The germline gives CDR1 MNHEY, CDR2 SVGAGI.